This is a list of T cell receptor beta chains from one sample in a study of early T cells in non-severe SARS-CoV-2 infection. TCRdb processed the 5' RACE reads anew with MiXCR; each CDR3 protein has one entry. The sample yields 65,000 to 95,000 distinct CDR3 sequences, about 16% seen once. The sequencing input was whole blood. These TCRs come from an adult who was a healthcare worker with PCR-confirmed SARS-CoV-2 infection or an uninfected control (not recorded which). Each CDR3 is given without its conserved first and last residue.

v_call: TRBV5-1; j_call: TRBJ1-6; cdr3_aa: ASSPGTGASPLH
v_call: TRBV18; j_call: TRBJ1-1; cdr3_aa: ASSLLSINTEAF
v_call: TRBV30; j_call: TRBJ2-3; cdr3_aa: AWSPASVETDTQY
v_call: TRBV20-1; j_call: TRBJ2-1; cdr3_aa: SGGGPWEQF
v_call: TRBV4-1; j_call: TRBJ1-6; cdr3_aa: ASSQDLPLAALSYNSPLH
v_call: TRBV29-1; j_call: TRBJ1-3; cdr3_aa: SVEVDRGKGNTIY
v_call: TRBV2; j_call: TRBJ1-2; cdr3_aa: ASSGDGYGYT
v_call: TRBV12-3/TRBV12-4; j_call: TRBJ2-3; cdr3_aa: ASSFQGGRRSDTQY
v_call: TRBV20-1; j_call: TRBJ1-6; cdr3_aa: SALPRFGTSNSPLH
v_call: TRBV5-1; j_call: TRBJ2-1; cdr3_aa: ASSSGGNEQF
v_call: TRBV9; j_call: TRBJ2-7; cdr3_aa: ASSAQQGTSYEQY
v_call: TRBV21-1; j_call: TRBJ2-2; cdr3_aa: ASSSTGELF
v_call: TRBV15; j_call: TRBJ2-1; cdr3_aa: ATSRDGPEQF
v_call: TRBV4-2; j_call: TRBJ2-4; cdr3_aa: ASSQEVALLAKNIQY
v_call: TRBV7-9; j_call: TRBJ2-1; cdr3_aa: ASSPGGLAGEQF
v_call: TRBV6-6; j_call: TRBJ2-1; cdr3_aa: ASSYFGLAGVYNEQF
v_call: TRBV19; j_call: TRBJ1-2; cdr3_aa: ASSPGTFDYGYT
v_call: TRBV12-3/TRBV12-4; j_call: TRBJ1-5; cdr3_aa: ASSLSPTLSNQPQH
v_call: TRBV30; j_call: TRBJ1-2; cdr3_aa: AWSGDSNYGYT